The 29 T cell receptor beta chains presented below share a single source sample, sequenced in a study of OX40 agonist ivuxolimab in advanced cancers. Produced via immunoSEQ multiplex PCR; TCRdb's table is partial and in-frame only. The repertoire holds tens of thousands of clones, with roughly 78% as singletons. The material sequenced was CD4+ or CD8+ T cells sorted from blood, taken in a trial of the OX40 agonist ivuxolimab. The source of these receptors is an adult with an advanced solid tumor such as melanoma, head and neck, liver or kidney cancer.

V and J are TRBV19 and TRBJ2-1; possible D gene TRBD1, 6 bases. CDR3 length equals 15 residues. V lost 5 bases, J lost 3 bases, and 14 bases lay in between. CDR1 and CDR2 (germline): LNHDA, SQIVND (reference sequence). The CDR3 DNA follows: TGTGCCAGTAGTTTACAGGGTACCCTCTACAATGAGCAGTTCTTC. Its protein is CASSLQGTLYNEQFF.

The CDR3 spells CAWRSGGEKLFF. The CDR3 DNA follows: TGTGCCTGGAGAAGTGGCGGGGAAAAACTGTTTTTT. V is TRBV30 and J is TRBJ1-4; D is unresolved. Trimming removed 3 bases at V and 8 bases at J, with 10 bases between. Germline CDR1 reads GTSNPN; CDR2 reads SVGIG (reference sequence). The CDR3 runs 12 residues.

About this clone: One junction end disagrees with the germline gene, perhaps due to a read error. V and J are TRBV5-4 and TRBJ2-3; 7 nucleotides agree with TRBD1. CDR3 length: 14 amino acids. Germline values: CDR1 SGHNT, CDR2 YYREEE (reference sequence). The CDR3 DNA reads TGCGCCAGCAGCCTTGGGACAGGCACAGATACGCAGTATTTT. Protein sequence: CASSLGTGTDTQYF.

The chain employs TRBV6-5 and TRBJ1-4; tentative D call: TRBD1 (6 bases). From germline, CDR1 is MNHEY and CDR2 SVGAGI. CDR3 length equals 15 residues. The V and J ends lost 7 bases and 4 bases respectively, with 16 bases between them. In DNA form, the CDR3 reads TGTGCCAGCACGAGAGGGGGATTCGGTAATGAAAAACTGTTTTTT. It translates to CASTRGGFGNEKLFF.

This clone was counted between two and nine times. The chain recombines TRBV5-1 with TRBJ2-5, with 9 bases matching TRBD2. CDR3 length equals 15 residues. V shed 1 base, J shed 3 bases, and the junction held 4 bases outside the gene matches. Looked up from germline, CDR1 is SGHRS and CDR2 is YFSETQ. The CDR3 reads CASSLFGGREETQYF. The DNA for the CDR3 is TGCGCCAGCAGCTTGTTTGGCGGGAGGGAAGAGACCCAGTACTTC.

V gene TRBV10-3 combines with J gene TRBJ2-3, with D possibly being TRBD2 (7 bases). V lost 2 bases and J lost 1, with 16 bases in between. The CDR3 has 17 residues. Germline CDR1 and CDR2: ENHRY and SYGVKD. CDR3 residues: CAISEGLGGRGTDTQYF. The CDR3 DNA is TGTGCCATCAGTGAGGGATTGGGGGGGCGCGGCACAGATACGCAGTATTTT.

This clone was found once. V gene TRBV10-3 combines with J gene TRBJ2-7; D may be TRBD1 (6 bases). The CDR3 runs 13 residues. The V gene's germline CDR1 is ENHRY and CDR2 SYGVKD. V was clipped by 6 bases and J by 5 bases, with 14 bases between them. The DNA of the CDR3 is TGTGCCATCAGAGGGCAGGGGCTTGACGAGCAGTACTTC. This encodes CAIRGQGLDEQYF.

This chain links TRBV4-1 with TRBJ1-3; D possibly corresponds to TRBD1 (5 bases). This CDR3 has 19 residues. Germline V gene lookup returns CDR1 MGHRA and CDR2 YSYEKL. Trimming left V 0 bases short and J 0 bases short, with 18 bases between. CDR3 sequence reads: CASSQEGAGLSYSGNTIYF. The CDR3 nucleotides read TGCGCCAGCAGCCAAGAGGGAGCGGGGCTGAGCTACTCTGGAAACACCATATATTTT.

This clone was seen more than once but under ten times. The V and J genes are TRBV11-2 and TRBJ2-2; D not certain. CDR1 and CDR2 from the germline V gene are SGHAT and FQNNGV. CDR3 length: 14 residues. V shed 1 base and J shed 4 bases, with 7 bases lying between them. CDR3: CASSLGGVTGELFF. The CDR3 region has the DNA TGTGCCAGCAGCTTAGGTGGTGTCACCGGGGAGCTGTTTTTT.

This clone was seen only a few times. V gene TRBV11-2 combines with J gene TRBJ2-7, with 9 bases that match TRBD1. The germline V gene has CDR1 SGHAT and CDR2 FQNNGV. The trim removed 1 base at V and 5 bases at J, leaving 6 bases unmatched. The CDR3 consists of 15 residues. The CDR3 nucleotides are TGTGCCAGCAGCTTAGGGGGGGACAGGGTCCACGAGCAGTACTTC. Its protein is CASSLGGDRVHEQYF. The whole variable domain, filled in from reference TRBV11-2 and TRBJ2-7, reads EAGVAQSPRYKIIEKRQSVAFWCNPISGHATLYWYQQILGQGPKLLIQFQNNGVVDDSQLPKDRFSAERLKGVDSTLKIQPAKLEDSAVYLCASSLGGDRVHEQYFGPGTRLTVT.

The count of this clone is one. V is TRBV25-1 and J is TRBJ2-5, with D perhaps matching TRBD1 (5 bases). The CDR3 has 15 amino acids. Trimming took off 1 base at V and 1 base at J, with 10 bases between the two ends. Germline loops: CDR1 MGHDK, CDR2 SYGVNS. This CDR3 is CASSEFQGSQETQYF. DNA for the CDR3: TGTGCCAGCAGTGAATTCCAGGGCTCCCAAGAGACCCAGTACTTC. The full variable domain, in which reference TRBV25-1 and TRBJ2-5 provide the parts outside the CDR3, is EADIYQTPRYLVIGTGKKITLECSQTMGHDKMYWYQQDPGMELHLIHYSYGVNSTEKGDLSSESTVSRIRTEHFPLTLESARPSHTSQYLCASSEFQGSQETQYFGPGTRLLVL.

The count of this clone is one. The J gene is TRBJ2-7, the V gene TRBV6-5; the match to TRBD1 covers 7 bases. The CDR3 sequence is 15 residues long. The germline gives CDR1 MNHEY, CDR2 SVGAGI. The V and J ends lost 4 bases and 2 bases, in that order; junction bases with no gene match: 8. The DNA of the CDR3 is TGTGCCAGCAGTTCCCTTTCGGGACAGCCCTACGAGCAGTACTTC. Translating it yields CASSSLSGQPYEQYF.

This sequence joins TRBV27 and TRBJ2-1; 13 positions agree with TRBD2. This CDR3 contains 16 residues. In germline, CDR1 is MNHEY, CDR2 SMNVEV (reference sequence). V was pared by 6 bases and J by 4 bases, with 6 bases of the junction left unmatched. The CDR3 coding sequence is TGTGCCAGCAGACGGTTGGGACTAGCGGGGTACAATGAGCAGTTCTTC. As protein: CASRRLGLAGYNEQFF.

CDR3 nucleotide sequence: TGTGCCAGCAGTTTGTTAACCTATGGCTACACCTTC. This codes for CASSLLTYGYTF. The chain recombines TRBV28 with TRBJ1-2; D remains unclear. Germline V gene sequence: CDR1 MDHEN, CDR2 SYDVKM. The CDR3 contains 12 residues. Trimming took off 3 bases at V and 4 bases at J, with 6 bases between the two ends.

The chain joins TRBV19 to TRBJ2-1, with D possibly TRBD2 on 7 matching bases. This CDR3 region has 14 residues. V lost 3 bases and J lost 8, with 14 bases in between. Germline CDR1 LNHDA, CDR2 SQIVND (reference sequence). Written as DNA, the CDR3 is TGTGCCAGTAGTATGAGGGGGGGCGCGTATGAGCAGTTCTTC. Its translation: CASSMRGGAYEQFF.

V and J are TRBV4-1 and TRBJ1-3; D is possibly TRBD1 (5 bases). Germline V lookup: CDR1 MGHRA, CDR2 YSYEKL. The CDR3 runs to 16 residues. V shed 0 bases and J shed 0 bases, with 9 bases lying between them. CDR3 residues: CASSQETDISGNTIYF. CDR3 DNA: TGCGCCAGCAGCCAAGAGACGGACATCTCTGGAAACACCATATATTTT.

The V gene is TRBV5-6, the J gene TRBJ1-3; weak D call: TRBD1 (6 bases). The CDR3 contains 15 residues. Trimming shortened V by 1 base and J by 3 bases, and 11 bases separated the two germline ends. The V gene's germline CDR1 is SGHDT and CDR2 YYEEEE. CDR3 DNA: TGTGCCAGCAGCTTGACAGGGATCAGTGGAAACACCATATATTTT. It specifies CASSLTGISGNTIYF.

V gene TRBV14 combines with J gene TRBJ1-3; D call uncertain. V lost 0 bases to trimming and J lost 0 bases, with 9 bases between them. In germline, CDR1 is SGHDN, CDR2 FVKESK. The CDR3 runs 16 residues. The CDR3 here is CASSQDRASSGNTIYF. The CDR3 DNA is TGTGCCAGCAGCCAAGATAGGGCAAGCTCTGGAAACACCATATATTTT. Combining the CDR3 with reference TRBV14 and TRBJ1-3 gives the whole variable domain EAGVTQFPSHSVIEKGQTVTLRCDPISGHDNLYWYRRVMGKEIKFLLHFVKESKQDESGMPNNRFLAERTGGTYSTLKVQPAELEDSGVYFCASSQDRASSGNTIYFGEGSWLTVV.

This clone showed up just once. The J gene is TRBJ1-1, the V gene TRBV19, with TRBD1 matching over 7 bases. The V segment lost 7 bases and the J segment 7 bases; nucleotides outside the gene matches: 12. Germline CDR1 is LNHDA and CDR2 is SQIVND (reference sequence). The CDR3 covers 14 residues. DNA of the CDR3: TGTGCCAGTACCAGGGGGGGGACCGGAGGTGAAGCTTTCTTT. Translated: CASTRGGTGGEAFF.

The J gene is TRBJ2-7, the V gene TRBV4-3; 8 nucleotides line up with TRBD1. Germline V CDR1 and CDR2: LGHNA, YSLEER. Germline trimming cut 0 bases from V and 2 bases from J; bases unmatched to any gene: 6. This CDR3 comprises 16 residues. CDR3 bases: TGCGCCAGCAGCCAAGATTGGACAGGGAGTACCTACGAGCAGTACTTC. Its protein is CASSQDWTGSTYEQYF.

The rearrangement uses TRBV29-1 and TRBJ1-4; 12 bases agree with TRBD1. Germline V gene data show CDR1 as SQVTM and CDR2 as ANQGSEA. There are 16 residues in the CDR3. J was trimmed by 3 bases and V by 4 bases; bases with no gene match: 6. CDR3 residues: CSVVMGQGASNEKLFF. The CDR3 DNA sequence: TGCAGCGTTGTAATGGGACAGGGGGCTTCTAATGAAAAACTGTTTTTT.

CDR3 nucleotide sequence: TGTGCCAGCAGCTCAAGGGACAGGGGGCGTCAGCCCCAGCATTTT. Amino acid sequence: CASSSRDRGRQPQHF. This chain connects TRBV7-6 to TRBJ1-5; 12 bases are a match to TRBD1. The germline V gene encodes CDR1 SGHVS and CDR2 FNYEAQ. J gave up 6 bases and V 4 bases, and 4 bases lay outside the gene matches. This CDR3 contains 15 residues. Full variable domain (remainder filled in from reference TRBV7-6 and TRBJ1-5): GAGVSQSPRYKVTKRGQDVALRCDPISGHVSLYWYRQALGQGPEFLTYFNYEAQQDKSGLPNDRFSAERPEGSISTLTIQRTEQRDSAMYRCASSSRDRGRQPQHFGDGTRLSIL.

The J gene is TRBJ1-3, the V gene TRBV11-2; D is uncertain. CDR1 and CDR2 from the germline V gene are SGHAT and FQNNGV. V gave up 0 bases and J gave up 0 bases, with 6 bases separating them. The length of the CDR3 is 15 residues. The CDR3 nucleotides read TGTGCCAGCAGCTTAGAACACCTCTCTGGAAACACCATATATTTT. Translation gives CASSLEHLSGNTIYF.

The chain links TRBV4-3 to TRBJ2-6, with a weak D call TRBD2 (6 bases). V was clipped by 3 bases and J by 0 bases, with 12 bases between them. The germline V gene has CDR1 LGHNA and CDR2 YSLEER. The CDR3 covers 17 residues. As DNA, the CDR3 is TGCGCCAGCAGCCAGGGGGGACGGATCTCTGGGGCCAACGTCCTGACTTTC. Translated: CASSQGGRISGANVLTF.

This chain uses TRBV11-1 with TRBJ2-1; 13 nucleotides line up with TRBD2. The V gene's germline CDR1 is SGHAT and CDR2 FQDESV (reference sequence). CDR3 length equals 15 residues. J was trimmed by 6 bases and V by 2 bases; bases with no gene match: 1. The CDR3 nucleotides are TGTGCCAGCAGCTTACGGACTAGCGGGAGCAATGAGCAGTTCTTC. Translated, it gives CASSLRTSGSNEQFF. Supplemented by reference TRBV11-1 and TRBJ2-1, the full variable domain reads EAEVAQSPRYKITEKSQAVAFWCDPISGHATLYWYRQILGQGPELLVQFQDESVVDDSQLPKDRFSAERLKGVDSTLKIQPAELGDSAMYLCASSLRTSGSNEQFFGPGTRLTVL.

This chain links TRBV27 with TRBJ1-1, with unresolved D. Germline values: CDR1 MNHEY, CDR2 SMNVEV (reference sequence). The CDR3 runs to 17 residues. The ends were cut back, 4 bases at V and 0 bases at J, with 18 bases in the middle. The CDR3 DNA reads TGTGCCAGCAGTTCAAAGAAGGACGGCCTTATGAACACTGAAGCTTTCTTT. The encoded protein is CASSSKKDGLMNTEAFF.

This clone occurred once. The chain combines TRBV19 with TRBJ1-1, with 9 bases aligning to TRBD1. The length of the CDR3 is 16 residues. The germline CDR1 and CDR2 sequences are LNHDA and SQIVND (reference sequence). The V and J ends lost 5 bases and 3 bases, in that order; junction bases with no gene match: 10. CDR3 nucleotides: TGTGCCAGTAGTCACCCTACCGGGACAGGGTACACTGAAGCTTTCTTT. It codes for CASSHPTGTGYTEAFF.

The V call is TRBV7-2, the J call TRBJ1-2, with 7 bases fitting TRBD1. From germline, CDR1 is SGHTA and CDR2 FQGNSA. The V and J ends lost 5 bases and 0 bases, in that order; junction bases with no gene match: 9. CDR3 length equals 16 residues. This chain's CDR3 is CASSGSGTVSNYGYTF. The CDR3 DNA reads TGTGCCAGCAGCGGATCCGGGACAGTGTCTAACTATGGCTACACCTTC.

CDR3 sequence (DNA): TGTGCCAGCAGCCCAGGGAGGTCCTATAATTCACCCCTCCACTTT. It is translated as CASSPGRSYNSPLHF. V gene TRBV9 combines with J gene TRBJ1-6; tentative D call: TRBD1 (5 bases). The V end lost 4 bases, the J end lost 1 base, and 9 bases lay between the germline ends. There are 15 residues in the CDR3. CDR1 and CDR2 from the germline V gene are SGDLS and YYNGEE.